This T cell receptor (beta chain) was captured in a study of blood T cell repertoires in COVID-19. Method: immunoSEQ multiplex PCR; TCRdb's copy keeps in-frame clones and lacks some. The repertoire holds about 430,000 clones, with roughly 90% as singletons. From germline, CDR1 is MGHDK and CDR2 SYGVNS. Trimming pared 6 bases from V and 5 bases from J, leaving 11 bases between. This CDR3 contains 13 residues. The sample consisted of PBMCs or T cells enriched from blood (not recorded which). The source of this sequence is a woman in her late teens or twenties who had been exposed to COVID-19. The chain uses TRBV25-1 and TRBJ1-3; D is unresolved. The CDR3 coding sequence is TGTGCCAGCAGGACGGTGGGCAGAAACACCATATATTTT. Protein sequence: CASRTVGRNTIYF.